The table lists the clone carrying this T cell receptor beta chain with a few counts. Its antigen remains unknown. The immunoSEQ assay was version 4, run in survey mode. Using immunoSEQ multiplex PCR, the repertoire was profiled, and TCRdb retains in-frame clones only, with some absent. This repertoire shows about 50,000 clones, around 72% found once; its top ten account for 3%. The sample comes from a study of persistence of HIV-infected CD4 T cells. Lysates of CMV-infected fibroblasts at about 10 ug/mL stimulated these cells. Sorted nonresponding memory CD4+ T cells were CD40L-negative, CD69-negative, CD45RO-high. The V gene's germline CDR1 is GTSNPN and CDR2 SVGIG (reference sequence). The CDR3 totals 14 residues. V lost 0 bases to trimming and J lost 5 bases, with 13 bases between them.

The sample was CD4+ T cells sorted from PBMCs after approximately 19-hour stimulation, taken from a patient who received antiretroviral therapy. This chain joins TRBV30 and TRBJ1-1; D not certain. This clonotype originated in an adult man with HIV who was CMV-seropositive. CDR3 DNA: TGTGCCTGGAGTGTAATAGGCCTACGGACTGAAGCTTTCTTT. This translates into CAWSVIGLRTEAFF.